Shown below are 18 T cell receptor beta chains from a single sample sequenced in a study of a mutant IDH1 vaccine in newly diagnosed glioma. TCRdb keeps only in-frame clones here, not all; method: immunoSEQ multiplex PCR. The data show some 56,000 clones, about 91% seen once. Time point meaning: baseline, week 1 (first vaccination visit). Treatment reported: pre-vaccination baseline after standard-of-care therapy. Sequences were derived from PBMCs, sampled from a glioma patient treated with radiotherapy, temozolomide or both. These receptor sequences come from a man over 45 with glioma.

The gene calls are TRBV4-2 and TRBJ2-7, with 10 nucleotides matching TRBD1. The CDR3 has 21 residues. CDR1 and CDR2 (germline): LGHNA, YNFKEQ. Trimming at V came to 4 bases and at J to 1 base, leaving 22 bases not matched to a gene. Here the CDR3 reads CASSLPGQGPSIPLLSYEQYF. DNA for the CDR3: TGTGCCAGCAGCCTACCGGGACAGGGGCCATCAATCCCCCTTTTGTCCTACGAGCAGTACTTC.

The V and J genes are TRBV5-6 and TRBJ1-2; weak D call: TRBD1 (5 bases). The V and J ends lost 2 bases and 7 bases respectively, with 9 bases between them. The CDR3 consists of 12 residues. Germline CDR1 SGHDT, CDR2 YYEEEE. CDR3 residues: CASSFGASGYTF. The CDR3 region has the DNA TGTGCCAGCAGCTTTGGGGCTAGTGGCTACACCTTC.

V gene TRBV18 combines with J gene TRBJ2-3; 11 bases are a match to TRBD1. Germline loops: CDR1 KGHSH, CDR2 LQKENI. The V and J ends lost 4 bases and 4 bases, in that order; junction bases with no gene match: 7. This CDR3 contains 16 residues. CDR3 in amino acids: CASSHGQGAYADTQYF. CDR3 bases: TGTGCCAGCTCACACGGACAGGGGGCGTACGCAGATACGCAGTATTTT.

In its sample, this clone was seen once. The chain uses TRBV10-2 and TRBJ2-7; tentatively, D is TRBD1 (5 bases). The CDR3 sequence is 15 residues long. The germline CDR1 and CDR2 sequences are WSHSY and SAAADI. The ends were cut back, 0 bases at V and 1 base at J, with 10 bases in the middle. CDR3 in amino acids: CASSESLGESYEQYF. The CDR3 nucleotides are TGCGCCAGCAGTGAGTCGCTAGGGGAATCCTACGAGCAGTACTTC.

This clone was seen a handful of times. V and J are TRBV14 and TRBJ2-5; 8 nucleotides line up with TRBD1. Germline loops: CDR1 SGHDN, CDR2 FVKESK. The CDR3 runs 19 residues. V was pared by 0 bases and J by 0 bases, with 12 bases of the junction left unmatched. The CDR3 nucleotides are TGTGCCAGCAGCCAAGATGGGACAGGCTCTGGTCGGTACCAAGAGACCCAGTACTTC. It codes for CASSQDGTGSGRYQETQYF.

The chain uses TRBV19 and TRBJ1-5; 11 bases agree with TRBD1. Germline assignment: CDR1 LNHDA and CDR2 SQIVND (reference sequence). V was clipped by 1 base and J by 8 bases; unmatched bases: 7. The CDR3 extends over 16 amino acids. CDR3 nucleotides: TGTGCCAGTAGTATAGTGAGGGGGACAGGGGGTAAGCCCCAGCATTTT. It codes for CASSIVRGTGGKPQHF.

The CDR3 spells CASSFGTGGAYEQYF. The CDR3 region has the DNA TGTGCCAGCAGTTTCGGGACAGGGGGCGCCTACGAGCAGTACTTC. This chain links TRBV28 with TRBJ2-7; 12 bases line up with TRBD1. Germline loops: CDR1 MDHEN, CDR2 SYDVKM. This CDR3 is 15 amino acids long. The V segment lost 3 bases and the J segment 2 bases; nucleotides outside the gene matches: 2.

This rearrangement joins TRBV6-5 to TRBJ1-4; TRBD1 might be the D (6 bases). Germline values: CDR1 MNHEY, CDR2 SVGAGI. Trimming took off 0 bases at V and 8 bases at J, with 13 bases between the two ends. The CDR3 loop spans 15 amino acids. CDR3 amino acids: CASSYSPGGGEKLFF. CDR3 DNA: TGTGCCAGCAGTTACTCCCCCGGGGGGGGCGAAAAACTGTTTTTT.

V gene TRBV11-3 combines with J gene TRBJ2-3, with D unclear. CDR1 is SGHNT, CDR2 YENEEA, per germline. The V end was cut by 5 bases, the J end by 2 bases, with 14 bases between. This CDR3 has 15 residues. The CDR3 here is CASSPPPVTTDTQYF. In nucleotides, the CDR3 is TGTGCCAGCAGCCCCCCTCCGGTTACCACAGATACGCAGTATTTT.

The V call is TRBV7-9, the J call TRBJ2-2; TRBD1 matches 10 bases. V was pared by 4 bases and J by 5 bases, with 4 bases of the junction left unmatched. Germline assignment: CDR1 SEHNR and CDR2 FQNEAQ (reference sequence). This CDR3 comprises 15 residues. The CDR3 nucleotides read TGTGCCAGCAGCTACCTGGGACAGGGGACCGGGGAGCTGTTTTTT. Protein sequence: CASSYLGQGTGELFF.

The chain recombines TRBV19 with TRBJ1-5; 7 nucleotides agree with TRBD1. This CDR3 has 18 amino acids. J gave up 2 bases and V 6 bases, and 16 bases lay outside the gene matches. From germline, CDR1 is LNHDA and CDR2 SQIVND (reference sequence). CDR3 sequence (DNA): TGTGCCAGTAGCCTGACAGGGATCGGGGATGGGGGCAATCAGCCCCAGCATTTT. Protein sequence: CASSLTGIGDGGNQPQHF.

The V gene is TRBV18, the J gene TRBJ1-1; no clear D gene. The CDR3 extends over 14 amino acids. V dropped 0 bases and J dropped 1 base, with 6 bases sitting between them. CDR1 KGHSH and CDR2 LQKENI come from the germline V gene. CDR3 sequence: CASSPPSANTEAFF. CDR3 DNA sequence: TGTGCCAGCTCACCACCGTCAGCGAACACTGAAGCTTTCTTT.

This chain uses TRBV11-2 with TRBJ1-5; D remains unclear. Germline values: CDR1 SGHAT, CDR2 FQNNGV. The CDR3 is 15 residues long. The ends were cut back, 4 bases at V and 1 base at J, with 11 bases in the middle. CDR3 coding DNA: TGTGCCAGCAGCTCCTGGCCCGGGAGCAATCAGCCCCAGCATTTT. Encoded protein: CASSSWPGSNQPQHF.

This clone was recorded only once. CDR3 residues: CASSAEGGGWETQYF. The CDR3 DNA sequence: TGTGCCAGCAGTGCCGAGGGGGGCGGGTGGGAGACCCAGTACTTC. The chain recombines TRBV27 with TRBJ2-5; D may match TRBD1 or TRBD2 (6 bases each). Germline CDR1 MNHEY, CDR2 SMNVEV (reference sequence). V lost 5 bases and J 5 bases, leaving 18 bases between the germline ends. The CDR3 runs to 15 residues.

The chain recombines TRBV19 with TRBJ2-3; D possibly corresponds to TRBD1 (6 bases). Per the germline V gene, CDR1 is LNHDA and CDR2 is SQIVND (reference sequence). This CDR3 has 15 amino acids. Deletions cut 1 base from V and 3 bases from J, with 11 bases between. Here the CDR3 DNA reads TGTGCCAGTAGTATAGGCGCAGGGGAAACAGATACGCAGTATTTT. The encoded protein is CASSIGAGETDTQYF.

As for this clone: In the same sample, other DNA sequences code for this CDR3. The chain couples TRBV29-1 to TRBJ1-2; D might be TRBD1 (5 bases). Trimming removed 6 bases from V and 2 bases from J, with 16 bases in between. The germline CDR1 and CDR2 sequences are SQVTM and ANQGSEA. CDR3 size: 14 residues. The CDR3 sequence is CSVDFKGTNYGYTF. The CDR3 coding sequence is TGCAGCGTCGATTTCAAGGGGACCAACTATGGCTACACCTTC.

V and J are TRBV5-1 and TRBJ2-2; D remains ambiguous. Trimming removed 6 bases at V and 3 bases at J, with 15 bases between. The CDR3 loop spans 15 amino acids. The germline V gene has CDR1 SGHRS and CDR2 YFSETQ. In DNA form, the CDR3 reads TGCGCCAGCATCCTTGGACCTGGGGACACCGGGGAGCTGTTTTTT. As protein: CASILGPGDTGELFF. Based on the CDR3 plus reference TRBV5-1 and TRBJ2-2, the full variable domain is KAGVTQTPRYLIKTRGQQVTLSCSPISGHRSVSWYQQTPGQGLQFLFEYFSETQRNKGNFPGRFSGRQFSNSRSEMNVSTLELGDSALYLCASILGPGDTGELFFGEGSRLTVL.

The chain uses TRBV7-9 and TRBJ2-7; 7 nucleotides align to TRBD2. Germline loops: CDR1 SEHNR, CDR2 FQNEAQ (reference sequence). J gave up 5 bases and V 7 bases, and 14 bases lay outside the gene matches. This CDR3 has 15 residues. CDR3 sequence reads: CASNSASGILNEQYF. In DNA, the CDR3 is TGTGCCAGCAACTCGGCCAGCGGGATATTAAACGAGCAGTACTTC.